This T cell receptor beta chain was sequenced in a study of blood T cell repertoires in COVID-19. About the study: PBMCs, B-cell-depleted T cells, or T cells provided the cDNA or gDNA that made up the material.

CDR1 is SGHAT and CDR2 is FQNNGV in the germline V gene. Germline trimming cut 4 bases from V and 7 bases from J; bases unmatched to any gene: 8. The CDR3 totals 15 residues. Libraries were prepared by immunoSEQ multiplex PCR; TCRdb keeps only in-frame clonotypes and omits some of them. The table shows about 82,000 clones, with about 89% occurring only once. Everyone who took part was roughly 18 to 89 years old, and they came from about 25 US areas. The chain employs TRBV11-2 and TRBJ2-1; 9 positions agree with TRBD2. The TCR originated in a woman aged 45-59 years with acute COVID-19. Specimen: PBMCs or T cells enriched from blood (not recorded which). CDR3 residues: CASSSLAGVVNEQFF. Written as DNA, the CDR3 is TGTGCCAGCAGCTCTTTAGCGGGAGTGGTGAATGAGCAGTTCTTC.